This TCR beta chain is from a study of CD8+ T cells in alopecia areata. Findings and limits, study-wide: Sequencing of scalp tissue also captures the resident alphabeta T cells of normal skin. Higher clonality was seen in lesional scalp than in normal scalp, especially in alopecia totalis/universalis.

J gave up 5 bases and V 5 bases, and 10 bases lay outside the gene matches. This CDR3 contains 15 residues. Germline CDR1 and CDR2: PRHDT and FYEKMQ (reference sequence). cDNA reverse transcribed from extracted RNA served as the sequencing template. Profiling relied on immunoSEQ multiplex PCR, and the TCRdb table lists in-frame clones only, not all of them. Of about 210,000 clones in the sample, around 43% are singletons; the top ten hold roughly 2.6%. This clone was observed a few times. Its specificity is unknown. Treatment meaning: oral pan-JAK inhibitor, 5-10 mg twice daily. Punch biopsies of lesional scalp, plus peripheral blood, were taken from alopecia areata patients.

This TCR was recovered from a human donor with alopecia areata. V usage is TRBV13 and J usage is TRBJ2-5, with 8 bases aligning to TRBD1. The sequences come from CD4+ T cells sorted from blood, collected at approximately week 36, from a patient treated with tofacitinib. The CDR3 DNA reads TGTGCCAGCAGCCCAGCCGCAGGGGGCGGGGAGACCCAGTACTTC. Translating gives CASSPAAGGGETQYF.